This note documents a single T cell receptor beta chain sequence. Its antigen is unknown. Expressed TCRB transcripts were sequenced, since all the RNA that had been isolated was reverse transcribed. Data came from immunoSEQ multiplex PCR; TCRdb stores just in-frame clones and leaves some out. The data show about 350,000 clones, around 20% seen once. The data originate from a study of beta chain features in type 1 diabetes. For the study at large: Sorted cell examination encompassed over 90 million cells across all samples. Whole-study results and caveats: In all four CD4+ subsets, TCRB CDR3 length was significantly, moderately reduced in type 1 diabetes.

Trimming removed 5 bases from V and 0 bases from J, with 10 bases in between. The germline V gene has CDR1 SGHTA and CDR2 FQGNSA. The CDR3 has 15 residues. The chain is built from TRBV7-2 and TRBJ1-4; D gene unclear. This TCR was sampled from a young woman in good health. Sequenced material: naive CD4+ T cells from blood. The CDR3 sequence: CASSQRRTTNEKLFF. As DNA, the CDR3 is TGTGCCAGCAGCCAGAGGAGGACAACTAATGAAAAACTGTTTTTT.